The sequence of this TCR beta chain was determined in a study of identical twins. General study points: Invariant MAIT and iNKT cells could partly confound zero-insertion analyses. In beta out-of-frame sequences, the excess sharing between twins was weaker.

The trim removed 0 bases at V and 4 bases at J, leaving 7 bases unmatched. Germline V gene lookup returns CDR1 DFQATT and CDR2 SNEGSKA (reference sequence). The CDR3 is 16 residues long. Template switching added a universal primer binding site, and final cDNA carried unique molecular identifiers. One entry per CDR3 protein results from TCRdb running MiXCR on the 5' RACE reads. This table has 450,000 to 650,000 distinct CDR3 sequences, approximately 10% appearing once. In regard to this clonotype: The antigen remains undetermined.

All donors comprised healthy Caucasians. This same sample was also taken into another study, of yellow fever vaccine responses in identical twins.

The J gene is TRBJ2-5, the V gene TRBV20-1, with 11 bases that match TRBD2. The source of this sequence is a woman between 18 and 29 years old in good health. Sequences were obtained from PBMCs. CDR3 DNA: TGCAGTGCTAGAGATAGGGTTAGCGGGAGGGGAGAGACCCAGTACTTC. Translation gives CSARDRVSGRGETQYF.